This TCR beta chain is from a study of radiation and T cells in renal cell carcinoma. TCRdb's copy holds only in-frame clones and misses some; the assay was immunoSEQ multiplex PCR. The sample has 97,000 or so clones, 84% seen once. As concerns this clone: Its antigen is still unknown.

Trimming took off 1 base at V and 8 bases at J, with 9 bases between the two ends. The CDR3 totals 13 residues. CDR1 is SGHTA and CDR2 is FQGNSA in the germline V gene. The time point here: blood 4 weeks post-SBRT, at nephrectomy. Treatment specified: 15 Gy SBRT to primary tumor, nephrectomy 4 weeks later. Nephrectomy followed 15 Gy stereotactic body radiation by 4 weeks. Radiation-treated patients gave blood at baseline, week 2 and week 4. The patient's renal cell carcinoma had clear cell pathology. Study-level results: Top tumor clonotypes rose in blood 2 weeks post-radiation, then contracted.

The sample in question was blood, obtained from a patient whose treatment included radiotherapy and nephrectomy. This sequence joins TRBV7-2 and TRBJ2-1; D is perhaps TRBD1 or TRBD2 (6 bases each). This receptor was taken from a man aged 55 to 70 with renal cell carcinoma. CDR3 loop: CASSLDRGHEQFF. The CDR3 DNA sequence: TGTGCCAGCAGCTTAGATCGGGGGCATGAGCAGTTCTTC.